This entry lists 15 T cell receptor beta chains sequenced from one sample in a study of blood T cells in healthy people across ages. For the second PCR, which ran for roughly 6 to 12 cycles, a sample-barcoded 5' primer and a J-beta primer mix were used. TCRdb re-called the 5' RACE reads with MiXCR, one entry per CDR3 protein. The table records around 750,000 distinct CDR3 sequences, roughly 50% of them present only once. Source material: blood. The source is a man older than 75 in good health.

The chain has TRBV7-8 and TRBJ2-7, with no clear D. This CDR3 comprises 14 residues. Germline V CDR1 and CDR2: SGHVS, FQNEAQ. Trimming shortened V by 5 bases and J by 3 bases, and 14 bases separated the two germline ends. The CDR3 spells CASSPDPMDYEQYF. CDR3 DNA sequence: TGTGCCAGCAGCCCCGACCCGATGGACTACGAGCAGTACTTC.

This clonotype has a single count. The chain employs TRBV29-1 and TRBJ1-1, with D maybe TRBD1 (6 bases). Per the germline V gene, CDR1 is SQVTM and CDR2 is ANQGSEA. The CDR3 totals 14 residues. V was trimmed by 4 bases and J by 2 bases, leaving 14 bases between them. The CDR3 region is CSVAPGTRNTEAFF. The CDR3 DNA is TGCAGCGTTGCCCCCGGGACACGAAACACTGAAGCTTTCTTT.

The sample holds many counts of this clonotype. This rearrangement joins TRBV2 to TRBJ2-7; 7 bases are a match to TRBD1. There are 13 residues in the CDR3. Germline lookup yields CDR1 SNHLY and CDR2 FYNNEI. The junction had 3 bases not matched to a gene; V was cut back by 6 bases and J by 1 base. The CDR3 DNA is TGTGCCAGCAGCCCCAGGGGGTCCTACGAGCAGTACTTC. Its protein is CASSPRGSYEQYF.

The chain joins TRBV4-2 to TRBJ2-1; 9 bases match TRBD2. In germline, CDR1 is LGHNA, CDR2 YNFKEQ. The length of the CDR3 is 15 residues. V was pared by 2 bases and J by 8 bases, with 7 bases of the junction left unmatched. The CDR3 is CASSQLASGKDEQFF. The CDR3 DNA reads TGTGCCAGCAGCCAATTGGCTAGCGGGAAGGATGAGCAGTTCTTC.

This clonotype was seen a single time. CDR3 in amino acids: CASRLSGFGDTQYF. The DNA for the CDR3 is TGTGCCAGCAGGTTGAGCGGGTTCGGAGATACGCAGTATTTT. The rearrangement links TRBV12-3 or TRBV12-4 to TRBJ2-3, with D possibly being TRBD2 (6 bases). This CDR3 has 14 amino acids. V lost 6 bases and J 5 bases, leaving 15 bases between the germline ends.

This clonotype was detected a few times. Germline is not matched at one junction end, which may reflect a read error. V and J are TRBV6-2 or TRBV6-3 and TRBJ2-7; the D gene is possibly TRBD2 (7 bases). Looked up from germline, CDR1 is MNHEY and CDR2 is SVGEGT. This CDR3 contains 13 residues. Here the CDR3 DNA reads TGTGCCGGCAGGACAGCTAGCGGCTACGAGCAGTACTTC. Translated: CAGRTASGYEQYF.

The V call is TRBV20-1, the J call TRBJ2-5; 11 bases align to TRBD2. The trim removed 5 bases at V and 11 bases at J, leaving 28 bases unmatched. CDR3 length: 19 residues. CDR1 is DFQATT, CDR2 SNEGSKA, per germline (reference sequence). In DNA form, the CDR3 reads TGCAGTGCTCCCGCAACTATTATAAGACTAGCGGGACCCCTAGATGAGCAGTACTTC. Translating gives CSAPATIIRLAGPLDEQYF.

This chain links TRBV29-1 with TRBJ2-7; D possibly corresponds to TRBD2 (6 bases). This CDR3 has 18 residues. V lost 4 bases, J lost 7 bases, and 32 bases lay in between. The germline V gene has CDR1 SQVTM and CDR2 ANQGSEA. The CDR3 region is CSVVRFGSGTRIYKEQYF. For the CDR3, the DNA is TGCAGCGTTGTCCGGTTCGGTAGCGGAACGAGAATCTACAAGGAGCAGTACTTC.

This clonotype has only a few counts. The chain joins TRBV7-2 to TRBJ1-2, with TRBD1 identical over 11 bases. With V trimmed by 3 bases and J by 8 bases, 8 bases remained unmatched. The CDR3 loop spans 15 amino acids. The germline gives CDR1 SGHTA, CDR2 FQGNSA. The CDR3 nucleotides read TGTGCCAGCAGCTTCCGGGACAGGGGGTTAGGAGGCTACACCTTC. Protein sequence: CASSFRDRGLGGYTF.

The V and J genes are TRBV3-1 and TRBJ1-6; D uncertain. Trimming shortened V by 4 bases and J by 3 bases, and 10 bases separated the two germline ends. CDR1 and CDR2 (germline): LGHDT, YNNKEL (reference sequence). There are 15 residues in the CDR3. DNA of the CDR3: TGTGCCAGCAGCCGGACTACGGGCTATAATTCACCCCTCCACTTT. Translation: CASSRTTGYNSPLHF.

This chain links TRBV2 with TRBJ1-4; D perhaps matches TRBD1 (6 bases). Trimming left V 7 bases short and J 0 bases short, with 12 bases between. CDR1 and CDR2 from the germline V gene are SNHLY and FYNNEI. There are 15 residues in the CDR3. The CDR3 DNA follows: TGTGCCAGCACGAGACAGGCTTCAACTAATGAAAAACTGTTTTTT. It translates to CASTRQASTNEKLFF.

This clonotype turned up a few times. The chain is built from TRBV7-2 and TRBJ2-1, with a tentative D call TRBD2 (5 bases). The ends were cut back, 5 bases at V and 8 bases at J, with 13 bases in the middle. CDR3 length: 13 residues. The V gene's germline CDR1 is SGHTA and CDR2 FQGNSA. CDR3 sequence: CASSRTRGYEQFF. As DNA, the CDR3 is TGTGCCAGCAGCAGGACTCGTGGGTATGAGCAGTTCTTC.

The chain links TRBV3-1 to TRBJ1-1; D remains ambiguous. Trimming left V 1 base short and J 1 base short, with 7 bases between. Germline CDR1 and CDR2: LGHDT and YNNKEL (reference sequence). CDR3 size: 14 residues. The CDR3 is CASSQGYQNTEAFF. The CDR3 nucleotides read TGTGCCAGCAGCCAAGGGTACCAGAACACTGAAGCTTTCTTT.

This clonotype was seen a handful of times. V usage is TRBV5-1 and J usage is TRBJ2-1; D call uncertain. The CDR3 has 14 amino acids. With 2 bases removed from V and 8 bases from J, the gap between germline ends came to 14 bases. In germline, CDR1 is SGHRS, CDR2 YFSETQ. The CDR3 here is CASSLSGVVDEQFF. The DNA of the CDR3 is TGCGCCAGCAGCTTATCTGGGGTGGTGGATGAGCAGTTCTTC.

The CDR3 spells CASSYSPRTNYGYTF. The CDR3 DNA sequence: TGTGCCAGCAGTTACTCGCCCCGAACTAACTATGGCTACACCTTC. The chain joins TRBV6-7 to TRBJ1-2; D is ambiguous. TRBV6-7 is classed as an ORF, of uncertain function. CDR3 length: 15 amino acids. Trimming left V 0 bases short and J 0 bases short, with 8 bases between.